This is a list of T cell receptor beta chains from one sample in a study of blood T cell repertoires in COVID-19. Clones were read by immunoSEQ multiplex PCR, and TCRdb kept only the in-frame ones, dropping some. This table holds around 290,000 clones, around nine tenths found once. Input material: PBMCs or T cells enriched from blood (not recorded which). These TCRs come from a woman aged 60 to 75 in a cohort exposed to, infected with or recovered from COVID-19 (not recorded which). CDR3s include the opening cysteine and the closing phenylalanine or tryptophan. Each record gives: CDR3 DNA, CDR3 protein, J gene, D gene, clone size, V gene. D genes are given only for firm matches. Only some rows state a clone size, as once, few, many or a class for expanded clones.

cdr3_nt: TGTGCCAGCAGTTACGGTGGCACAGGGGGCACTGAAGCTTTCTTT; cdr3_aa: CASSYGGTGGTEAFF; j_call: TRBJ1-1; d_call: TRBD1; clone_size: -; v_call: TRBV6-2/TRBV6-3
cdr3_nt: TGTGCCAGCAGTTATGAGCGGGAGTACGAGCAGTACTTC; cdr3_aa: CASSYEREYEQYF; j_call: TRBJ2-7; d_call: TRBD2; clone_size: -; v_call: TRBV6-6
cdr3_nt: TGTGCCAGCAGCTTGACCTTGACAGGGGGGGCAGATACGCAGTATTTT; cdr3_aa: CASSLTLTGGADTQYF; j_call: TRBJ2-3; d_call: TRBD1; clone_size: -; v_call: TRBV5-4
cdr3_nt: TGTGCCAGCAGCGGCGGGGGCAATCAGCCCCAGCATTTT; cdr3_aa: CASSGGGNQPQHF; j_call: TRBJ1-5; d_call: -; clone_size: -; v_call: TRBV11-2
cdr3_nt: TGCGCCAGCAGCCGTGAGACAGGGGACCGGGGGGAACTGTTTTTT; cdr3_aa: CASSRETGDRGELFF; j_call: TRBJ1-4; d_call: TRBD1; clone_size: -; v_call: TRBV4-3
cdr3_nt: TGCGCCAGCAGCTTGACATCCAACTATGGCTACACCTTC; cdr3_aa: CASSLTSNYGYTF; j_call: TRBJ1-2; d_call: -; clone_size: -; v_call: TRBV5-1
cdr3_nt: TGTGCCAGCAGTTTATGGGACAGGTCGGTCTACGAGCAGTACTTC; cdr3_aa: CASSLWDRSVYEQYF; j_call: TRBJ2-7; d_call: TRBD1; clone_size: -; v_call: TRBV28
cdr3_nt: TGTGCCAGCAGCCGACCAGGGGAATCTTACACCGGGGAGCTGTTTTTT; cdr3_aa: CASSRPGESYTGELFF; j_call: TRBJ2-2; d_call: -; clone_size: -; v_call: TRBV7-9
cdr3_nt: TGTGCCAGCACCCCAGGGCGGCTTGAAAAACTGTTTTTT; cdr3_aa: CASTPGRLEKLFF; j_call: TRBJ1-4; d_call: -; clone_size: -; v_call: TRBV2
cdr3_nt: TGCGCCAGCAGCCAAGATTTACCGGGATCCTACAATGAGCAGTTCTTC; cdr3_aa: CASSQDLPGSYNEQFF; j_call: TRBJ2-1; d_call: -; clone_size: -; v_call: TRBV4-3
cdr3_nt: TGTGCCAGCAGTTTTCGTCCCAGGACAGATTCCTACGAGCAGTACTTC; cdr3_aa: CASSFRPRTDSYEQYF; j_call: TRBJ2-7; d_call: -; clone_size: -; v_call: TRBV28
cdr3_nt: TGTGCCAGTAGTAGGGAGCTGGGAAGGACTGAAGCTTTCTTT; cdr3_aa: CASSRELGRTEAFF; j_call: TRBJ1-1; d_call: -; clone_size: -; v_call: TRBV19
cdr3_nt: TGCGCCAGCACCAACTCCGACAGTCCCTATGGCTACACCTTC; cdr3_aa: CASTNSDSPYGYTF; j_call: TRBJ1-2; d_call: -; clone_size: -; v_call: TRBV5-1
cdr3_nt: TGTGCCAGTAGTATAAGAGCGCGGGGATCAGATACGCAGTATTTT; cdr3_aa: CASSIRARGSDTQYF; j_call: TRBJ2-3; d_call: -; clone_size: once; v_call: TRBV19
cdr3_nt: TGCGCCAGCACAACAGGGACTAGCGGGAAGGTTGAGCAGTTCTTC; cdr3_aa: CASTTGTSGKVEQFF; j_call: TRBJ2-1; d_call: TRBD2; clone_size: -; v_call: TRBV5-1
cdr3_nt: TGCAGCGCTACGGAGCCGGGACTAGCCTTCAATGAGCAGTTCTTC; cdr3_aa: CSATEPGLAFNEQFF; j_call: TRBJ2-1; d_call: TRBD2; clone_size: once; v_call: TRBV29-1
cdr3_nt: TGTGCCAGCAGTCCAAGCGGGAGGGCGAGTAGTACAGATACGCAGTATTTT; cdr3_aa: CASSPSGRASSTDTQYF; j_call: TRBJ2-3; d_call: TRBD2; clone_size: -; v_call: TRBV5-4
cdr3_nt: TGTGCCACCAGCAGAGGTAGGAGGACAGGGGGCGCGGGGACTGAAGCTTTCTTT; cdr3_aa: CATSRGRRTGGAGTEAFF; j_call: TRBJ1-1; d_call: TRBD1; clone_size: few; v_call: TRBV15
cdr3_nt: TGTGCCAGCAGCTTAGGGGACTTCCCTAACAATGAGCAGTTCTTC; cdr3_aa: CASSLGDFPNNEQFF; j_call: TRBJ2-1; d_call: -; clone_size: -; v_call: TRBV7-2
cdr3_nt: TGTGCCAGCAGCTTACAATCGGGGGGGCGAAACGAGCAGTACTTC; cdr3_aa: CASSLQSGGRNEQYF; j_call: TRBJ2-7; d_call: TRBD2; clone_size: -; v_call: TRBV7-3
cdr3_nt: TGTGCCAGCAGTTCCGGGGGTTTTGAAAAACTGTTTTTT; cdr3_aa: CASSSGGFEKLFF; j_call: TRBJ1-4; d_call: -; clone_size: -; v_call: TRBV28
cdr3_nt: TGTGCCAGCAGTGAGCCGACTAGAGGGACGTCTAACTATGGCTACACCTTC; cdr3_aa: CASSEPTRGTSNYGYTF; j_call: TRBJ1-2; d_call: -; clone_size: -; v_call: TRBV6-1
cdr3_nt: TGTGCCAGCAGCCCGGGGGAGGACCGTAATTCACCCCTCCACTTT; cdr3_aa: CASSPGEDRNSPLHF; j_call: TRBJ1-6; d_call: -; clone_size: -; v_call: TRBV28
cdr3_nt: TGCGCCAGCAGCGCGGGACAGAAGAATGAAAAACTGTTTTTT; cdr3_aa: CASSAGQKNEKLFF; j_call: TRBJ1-4; d_call: TRBD1; clone_size: -; v_call: TRBV10-1
cdr3_nt: TGTGCCAGCAGCCAAGACGTAAGCCGAGGTACGCAGTATTTT; cdr3_aa: CASSQDVSRGTQYF; j_call: TRBJ2-3; d_call: -; clone_size: -; v_call: TRBV4-2
cdr3_nt: TGTGCCAGCATCAAATCAGGGGTAAAGAATGAAGCTTTCTTT; cdr3_aa: CASIKSGVKNEAFF; j_call: TRBJ1-1; d_call: -; clone_size: -; v_call: TRBV28
cdr3_nt: TGCGCCAGCAGCTTGCAACCGGGGGAAAGGGACATTCAGTACTTC; cdr3_aa: CASSLQPGERDIQYF; j_call: TRBJ2-4; d_call: -; clone_size: -; v_call: TRBV5-1
cdr3_nt: TGTGCCAGCAGCCAAGGAACTACTAATTCACCCCTCCACTTT; cdr3_aa: CASSQGTTNSPLHF; j_call: TRBJ1-6; d_call: -; clone_size: -; v_call: TRBV3-1/TRBV3-2
cdr3_nt: TGTGCCAGCAGCAAAGGGGAACTAGAGAACTCCTACGAGCAGTACTTC; cdr3_aa: CASSKGELENSYEQYF; j_call: TRBJ2-7; d_call: -; clone_size: -; v_call: TRBV21-1
cdr3_nt: TGTGCCTGGAGTGTTTACACTAAAGCCGGGGAGCTGTTTTTT; cdr3_aa: CAWSVYTKAGELFF; j_call: TRBJ2-2; d_call: -; clone_size: -; v_call: TRBV30
cdr3_nt: TGTGCCACCAGTGATTGGACTAGCGGGAGGTTTGATACGCAGTATTTT; cdr3_aa: CATSDWTSGRFDTQYF; j_call: TRBJ2-3; d_call: TRBD2; clone_size: -; v_call: TRBV24-1
cdr3_nt: TGTGCCTGGAGTGTACAGACAGGGGGAGGCTATGGCTACACCTTC; cdr3_aa: CAWSVQTGGGYGYTF; j_call: TRBJ1-2; d_call: TRBD1; clone_size: -; v_call: TRBV30
cdr3_nt: TGTGCCAGCAGCTTGGGGGGTGACCAGGGGAACTATGGCTACACCTTC; cdr3_aa: CASSLGGDQGNYGYTF; j_call: TRBJ1-2; d_call: -; clone_size: once; v_call: TRBV5-4
cdr3_nt: TGTGCCAGCAGCTTAAACAGGGCTGGGGCCAACGTCCTGACTTTC; cdr3_aa: CASSLNRAGANVLTF; j_call: TRBJ2-6; d_call: -; clone_size: -; v_call: TRBV11-2
cdr3_nt: TGTGCCAGCAGCGTGGACTACCAAGATACGCAGTATTTT; cdr3_aa: CASSVDYQDTQYF; j_call: TRBJ2-3; d_call: -; clone_size: -; v_call: TRBV9
cdr3_nt: TGTGCCAGCAGTTCCTACAGGGGATCCCCCTCCTACGAGCAGTACTTC; cdr3_aa: CASSSYRGSPSYEQYF; j_call: TRBJ2-7; d_call: TRBD1; clone_size: -; v_call: TRBV27